The rows below give T cell receptor beta chains drawn from one sample of a study of cytomegalovirus exposure and HLA in healthy donors. Data came from immunoSEQ multiplex PCR; TCRdb stores just in-frame clones and leaves some out. The profile shows over 60,000 clones, approximately 80% of them singletons. Sequencing was carried out using PBMCs. Receptor source: a man aged 18-30 years in good health and CMV-seronegative. CDR3s include the opening cysteine and the closing phenylalanine or tryptophan. The D gene is left open where the match is weak. Rows may omit the clone size; those that give it use once, few, many or a size class.

>TRBD2|once|TRBV2|TRBJ2-2
TGTGCCAGCAGTAAACTAGCGGGGTTTGGGGAGCTGTTTTTT
CASSKLAGFGELFF
>.|.|TRBV5-6|TRBJ1-2
TGTGCCAGCAGCACCCCGACAGAGCGCGGGAGAGGCTACACCTTC
CASSTPTERGRGYTF
>TRBD1|.|TRBV11-2|TRBJ2-5
TGTGCCAGCAGCTGGGACAGGGGGAACCAAGAGACCCAGTACTTC
CASSWDRGNQETQYF
>TRBD1|.|TRBV9|TRBJ2-2
TGTGCCAGCAGCGGACAGGGAACCGGGGAGCTGTTTTTT
CASSGQGTGELFF
>TRBD1|.|TRBV19|TRBJ1-2
TGTGCCTCAAGGGGACAGCTAAACTATGGCTACACCTTC
CASRGQLNYGYTF
>.|once|TRBV10-3|TRBJ2-2
TGTGCCATCAGTGGCACCCATGGGCAGCCAGACACCGGGGAGCTGTTTTTT
CAISGTHGQPDTGELFF
>.|few|TRBV13|TRBJ1-6
TGTGCCAGCAGCTTAGGCACAGCTAATTCACCCCTCCACTTT
CASSLGTANSPLHF
>TRBD2|few|TRBV11-2|TRBJ2-2
TGTGCCAGCAGCGTGAACCCTAGCGGGGGTGGCACCGGGGAGCTGTTTTTT
CASSVNPSGGGTGELFF
>.|.|TRBV10-2|TRBJ2-1
TGCGCCAGCAGCTCCCACACCCTTGGGGGGGGCACTGACAATGAGCAGTTCTTC
CASSSHTLGGGTDNEQFF
>.|.|TRBV2|TRBJ2-7
TGTGCCAGCAGTGAAAATGGCAGGGCCGCCGGTCGGTCGCAGTACTTC
CASSENGRAAGRSQYF
>.|.|TRBV7-2|TRBJ1-2
TGTGCCAGCAGCTTATGGGGGGCGGGGGGAAACAACTATGGCTACACCTTC
CASSLWGAGGNNYGYTF
>TRBD1|.|TRBV7-9|TRBJ1-2
TGTGCCAGCAGCCTTACGGGACAGGGGGCGGATTACTATGGCTACACCTTC
CASSLTGQGADYYGYTF
>TRBD1|.|TRBV4-3|TRBJ1-2
TGCGCCAGCAGCCTGCAAAGAGGACAGGATGGCTACACCTTC
CASSLQRGQDGYTF
>.|.|TRBV6-5|TRBJ1-4
TGTGCCAGCAGTTACAAGGGGGAAAAACTGTTTTTT
CASSYKGEKLFF
>.|.|TRBV19|TRBJ2-5
TGTGCCAGTGGTTTTGGACAGCAAGAGACCCAGTACTTC
CASGFGQQETQYF
>.|.|TRBV15|TRBJ1-2
TGTGCCACCAGCAGAGGGTCCCTCGGCTATGGCTACACCTTC
CATSRGSLGYGYTF
>.|.|TRBV18|TRBJ2-3
TGTGCCAGCTCATCTCAATCGACTGGAAACACAGATACGCAGTATTTT
CASSSQSTGNTDTQYF
>.|.|TRBV19|TRBJ2-5
TGTGCCAGTAGTCTGGGTTCGGGGTACCAAGAGACCCAGTACTTC
CASSLGSGYQETQYF
>.|once|TRBV2|TRBJ1-2
TGTGCCAGCAGGCCTCGGGGGTTTAGGACGACTAACTATGGCTACACCTTC
CASRPRGFRTTNYGYTF
>.|.|TRBV27|TRBJ1-2
TGTGCCAGCAGACCTAGGGACAACTACTATGGCTACACCTTC
CASRPRDNYYGYTF
>TRBD2|.|TRBV11-1|TRBJ2-3
TGTGCCAGCAGCTTAGACTCGTTGCGGGGGGTCACAGATACGCAGTATTTT
CASSLDSLRGVTDTQYF
>TRBD1|.|TRBV7-2|TRBJ1-1
TGTGCCAGCAGCCGCCTGACAGGGCCATCGCGCACTGAAGCTTTCTTT
CASSRLTGPSRTEAFF
>TRBD1|once|TRBV15|TRBJ1-2
TGTGCCACCAGCAGGGACAGGACCTATGGCTACACCTTC
CATSRDRTYGYTF
>.|.|TRBV28|TRBJ1-1
TGTGCCAGCAGTATACTACAAGTGAACACTGAAGCTTTCTTT
CASSILQVNTEAFF
>.|few|TRBV29-1|TRBJ1-4
TGCAGCGTTGCTAAGACTGCAACTAATGAAAAACTGTTTTTT
CSVAKTATNEKLFF
>.|.|TRBV4-1|TRBJ1-4
TGCGCCAGCAGCCAAGATTTGCCGGGGGTGGGTGAAAAACTGTTTTTT
CASSQDLPGVGEKLFF
>.|.|TRBV7-2|TRBJ2-5
TGTGCCAGCAGCCCCTTCCAAGAGACCCAGTACTTC
CASSPFQETQYF
>TRBD2|.|TRBV27|TRBJ2-1
TGTGCCAGCAGCCCTCGGGGTACGGGGGGCTCCTACAATGAGCAGTTCTTC
CASSPRGTGGSYNEQFF
>TRBD2|.|TRBV7-9|TRBJ2-3
TGTGCCAGCAGCTGGAGCGGGGGCTTGGATACGCAGTATTTT
CASSWSGGLDTQYF
>TRBD1|.|TRBV2|TRBJ1-2
TGTGCCAGCACCTGGGGACAGGGTAGTGGCTACACCTTC
CASTWGQGSGYTF
>TRBD1|.|TRBV28|TRBJ1-5
TGTGCCAGCAGTTTGCGGCAGGGGGCAAACCAGCCCCAGCATTTT
CASSLRQGANQPQHF
>.|few|TRBV6-4|TRBJ1-1
TGTGCCAGCAGCGTGGAGTCGAACACTGAAGCTTTCTTT
CASSVESNTEAFF
>.|.|TRBV6-1|TRBJ2-3
TGTGCCAGCATACAAGTCCCCGGGAGCACAGATACGCAGTATTTT
CASIQVPGSTDTQYF
>.|.|TRBV30|TRBJ1-2
TGTGCCTGGAGTCGGACAGAGTATGGCTACACCTTC
CAWSRTEYGYTF
>.|medium-sized|TRBV10-3|TRBJ2-1
TGTGCCATCAGTGAGTCCAGCGAGTGGTACAATGAGCAGTTCTTC
CAISESSEWYNEQFF
>TRBD1|.|TRBV2|TRBJ2-7
TGTGCCAGCAGTGTACCCGGACAGGGAACAACCTACGAGCAGTACTTC
CASSVPGQGTTYEQYF